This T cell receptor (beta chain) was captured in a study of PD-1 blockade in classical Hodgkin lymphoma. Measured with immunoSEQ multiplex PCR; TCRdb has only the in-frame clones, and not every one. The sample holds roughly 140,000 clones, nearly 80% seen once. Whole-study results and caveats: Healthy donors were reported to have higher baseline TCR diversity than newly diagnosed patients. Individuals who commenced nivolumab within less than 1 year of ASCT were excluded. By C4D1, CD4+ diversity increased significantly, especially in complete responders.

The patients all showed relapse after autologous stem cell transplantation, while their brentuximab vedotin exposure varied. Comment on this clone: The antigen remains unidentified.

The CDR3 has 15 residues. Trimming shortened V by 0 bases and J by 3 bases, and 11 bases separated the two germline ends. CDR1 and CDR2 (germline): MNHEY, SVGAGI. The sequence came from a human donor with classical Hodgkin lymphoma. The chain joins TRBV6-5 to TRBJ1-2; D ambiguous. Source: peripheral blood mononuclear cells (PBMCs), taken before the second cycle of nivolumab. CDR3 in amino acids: CASSYSPDPYYGYTF. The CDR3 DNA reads TGTGCCAGCAGTTACTCCCCCGATCCCTACTATGGCTACACCTTC.